The TCR beta chain under discussion was sequenced for a study of blood T cell repertoires in COVID-19. The ends were cut back, 3 bases at V and 5 bases at J, with 15 bases in the middle. Germline V gives CDR1 SQVTM, CDR2 ANQGSEA. The CDR3 consists of 14 residues. In the source study's methods: The assay estimated nucleated cells by amplifying reference gene primers. TCRdb's table, derived via immunoSEQ multiplex PCR, lists solely in-frame clones and lacks some. The V and J calls and clone size are taken from that table; D and trimming were inferred from the DNA. The repertoire holds around 89,000 clones, with about two thirds as singletons.

The chain is built from TRBV29-1 and TRBJ2-3; possibly TRBD1 for D (6 bases). The origin of this receptor is a woman of 80 years or more with acute or convalescent COVID-19. The specimen was peripheral blood. The CDR3 loop reads CSVDGDTGRDTQYF. In DNA, the CDR3 is TGCAGCGTTGACGGGGACACGGGGCGAGATACGCAGTATTTT.